This T cell receptor (beta chain) was retrieved from a study of beta chain features in type 1 diabetes. Every isolated RNA sample was fully reverse transcribed, so sequencing captured expressed TCRB transcripts. Repertoires were generated with immunoSEQ multiplex PCR, while TCRdb's copy carries only in-frame clones and drops some. The sample lists 250,000 to 300,000 clones, roughly 8% occurring once. This clone appeared a few times. The TCR sequence derives from a woman younger than 35 in good health. Sequenced sample: central memory CD4+ T cells from blood.

The CDR3 nucleotides are TGCGCCAGCAGCTTGGCCGCGACCCAGTACTTC. Translated: CASSLAATQYF. The J gene is TRBJ2-5, the V gene TRBV5-1; D is unresolved. This CDR3 is 11 amino acids long. Germline-derived CDR1 and CDR2 are SGHRS and YFSETQ. Trimming removed 0 bases at V and 7 bases at J, with 4 bases between.